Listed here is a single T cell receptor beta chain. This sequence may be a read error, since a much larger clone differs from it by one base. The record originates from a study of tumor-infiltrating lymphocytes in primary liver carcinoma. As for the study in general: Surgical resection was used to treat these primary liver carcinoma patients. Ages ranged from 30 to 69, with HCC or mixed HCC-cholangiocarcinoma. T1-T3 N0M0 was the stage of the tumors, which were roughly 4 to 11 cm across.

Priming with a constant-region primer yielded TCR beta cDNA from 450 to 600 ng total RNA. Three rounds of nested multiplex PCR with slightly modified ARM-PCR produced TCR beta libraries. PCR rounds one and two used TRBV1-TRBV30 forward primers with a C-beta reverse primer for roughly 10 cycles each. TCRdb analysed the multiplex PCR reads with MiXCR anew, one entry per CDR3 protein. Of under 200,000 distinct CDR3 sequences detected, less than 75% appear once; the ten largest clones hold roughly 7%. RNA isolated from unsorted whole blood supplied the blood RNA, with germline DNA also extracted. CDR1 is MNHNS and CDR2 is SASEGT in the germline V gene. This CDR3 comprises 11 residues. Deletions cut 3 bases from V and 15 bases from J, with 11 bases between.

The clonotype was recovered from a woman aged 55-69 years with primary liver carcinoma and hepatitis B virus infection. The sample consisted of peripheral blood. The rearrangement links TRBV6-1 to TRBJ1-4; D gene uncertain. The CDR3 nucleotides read TGTGCCAGCAGTGACTACCATGTCATGTTTTTT. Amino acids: CASSDYHVMFF.